This entry is about one TCR beta chain. This specimen comes from a study of cytomegalovirus exposure and HLA in healthy donors. Germline CDR1 is MNHNS and CDR2 is SASEGT. The CDR3 runs 15 residues. Trimming took 5 bases from V and 3 from J, leaving 16 bases between them. TCRdb keeps only in-frame clones here, not all; method: immunoSEQ multiplex PCR. This sample has about 160,000 clones; approximately 96% occur once, and the top ten carry more than 0.7%. The chain has TRBV6-1 and TRBJ2-5; possible D gene TRBD1, 6 bases. The sequence was obtained from a woman between 18 and 29 years old in good health and CMV-seronegative. Sequencing input: PBMCs. CDR3 sequence: CASSKLGQYEETQYF. As DNA, the CDR3 is TGTGCCAGCAGTAAGTTGGGACAATATGAAGAGACCCAGTACTTC.